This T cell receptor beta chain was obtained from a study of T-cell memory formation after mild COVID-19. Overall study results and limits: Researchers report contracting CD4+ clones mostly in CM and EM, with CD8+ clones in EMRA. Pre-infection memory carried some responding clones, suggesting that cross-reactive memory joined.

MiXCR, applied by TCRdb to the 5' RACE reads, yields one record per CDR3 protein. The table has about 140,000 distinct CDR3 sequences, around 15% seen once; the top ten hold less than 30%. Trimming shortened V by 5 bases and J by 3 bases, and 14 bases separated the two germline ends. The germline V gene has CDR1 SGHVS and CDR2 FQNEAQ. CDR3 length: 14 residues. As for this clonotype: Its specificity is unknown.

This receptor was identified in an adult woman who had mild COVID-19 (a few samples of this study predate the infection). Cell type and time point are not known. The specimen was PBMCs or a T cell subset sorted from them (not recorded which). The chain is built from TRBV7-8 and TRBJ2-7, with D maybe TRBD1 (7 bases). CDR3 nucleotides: TGTGCCAGCAGCCAGGGGGGACAACTCTACGAGCAGTACTTC. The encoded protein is CASSQGGQLYEQYF.